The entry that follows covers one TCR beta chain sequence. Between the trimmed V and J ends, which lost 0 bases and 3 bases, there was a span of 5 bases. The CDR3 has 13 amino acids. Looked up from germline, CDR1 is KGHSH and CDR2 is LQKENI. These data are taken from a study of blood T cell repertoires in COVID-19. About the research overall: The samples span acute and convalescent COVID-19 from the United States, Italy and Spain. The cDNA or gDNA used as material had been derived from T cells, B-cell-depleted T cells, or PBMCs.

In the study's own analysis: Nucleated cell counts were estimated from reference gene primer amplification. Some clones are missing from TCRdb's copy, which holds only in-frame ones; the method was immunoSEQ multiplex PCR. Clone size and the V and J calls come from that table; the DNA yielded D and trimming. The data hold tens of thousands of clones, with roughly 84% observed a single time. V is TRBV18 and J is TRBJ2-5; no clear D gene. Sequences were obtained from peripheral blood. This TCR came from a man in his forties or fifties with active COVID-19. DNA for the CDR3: TGTGCCAGCTCACCACCGTCAGAAGAGACCCAGTACTTC. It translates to CASSPPSEETQYF.